This TCR beta chain stems from a study of blood T cell repertoires in COVID-19. Study summary: Whether acute or convalescent, the COVID-19 samples came from the United States, Italy and Spain. PBMCs, B-cell-depleted T cells, or T cells were the source of the cDNA or gDNA that made up the material.

Per the study methods: Reference gene primer amplification in the assay estimated nucleated cell counts. Sequenced by immunoSEQ multiplex PCR; TCRdb stores in-frame clones only, minus some. The V and J calls and clone size come from that table; D and trimming were worked out from the DNA. The table lists 120,000 to 150,000 clones, about 92% of them singletons. Germline V gene data show CDR1 as MRHNA and CDR2 as SNTAGT. The J segment lost 4 bases and the V segment lost 2 bases, leaving 8 bases of the junction unmatched. This CDR3 spans 15 amino acids. The chain employs TRBV6-4 and TRBJ2-7; 7 bases match TRBD1. The sequence came from a human donor in a cohort sampled during active COVID-19. Source material: peripheral blood. CDR3 DNA sequence: TGTGCCAGCAGTGACCGGACAGGATTCTCATACGAGCAGTACTTC. Protein product: CASSDRTGFSYEQYF.